This T cell receptor beta chain derives from a study of early T cells in non-severe SARS-CoV-2 infection. The CDR3 is 14 residues long. Trimming took 4 bases from V and 1 from J, leaving 8 bases between them. In germline, CDR1 is SGHRS, CDR2 YFSETQ. TCRdb used MiXCR to reprocess the 5' RACE reads, holding one entry per CDR3 protein. The sample has under 30,000 distinct CDR3 sequences; roughly 5% are singletons. This clonotype was seen many times. V usage is TRBV5-1 and J usage is TRBJ2-2; D possibly corresponds to TRBD1 (5 bases). Sequenced material: whole blood. This sequence originates from an adult who was a healthcare worker with PCR-confirmed SARS-CoV-2 infection or an uninfected control (not recorded which). The CDR3 nucleotides are TGCGCCAGCAGCACTGACAGGAACACCGGGGAGCTGTTTTTT. Translating gives CASSTDRNTGELFF.